This T cell receptor (beta chain) was recorded in a study of T cell responses to AZD1222 COVID-19 vaccine. On this clone: Its antigen is still unknown.

Produced via immunoSEQ multiplex PCR; TCRdb's table is partial and in-frame only. The sample includes some 81,000 clones, approximately 86% of them seen just once. Overall study findings and caveats: Among vaccine-associated CD4 TCRs, coverage spanned spike, with dominance at 160-218 and 743-854. Elevations in Spike-specific TCR breadth and depth followed administration of two AZD1222 doses. Nearly half of unique spike-specific TCRs reportedly avoided B.1.351 and B.1.1.7 mutated regions.

The CDR3 is made up of 15 amino acids. Germline trimming cut 4 bases from V and 3 bases from J; bases unmatched to any gene: 4. Germline V lookup: CDR1 ENHRY, CDR2 SYGVKD. This chain connects TRBV10-3 to TRBJ2-1, with 9 bases aligning to TRBD2. Sequences were derived from peripheral blood, sampled 28 days after the second AZD1222 dose. The TCR comes from an adult who received the AZD1222 COVID-19 vaccine. The CDR3 reads CAISGSAGGYNEQFF. The CDR3, as DNA: TGTGCCATCAGTGGATCAGCGGGAGGCTACAATGAGCAGTTCTTC.